This T cell receptor (beta chain) was identified during a study of post-analysis software for immune sequencing data. Overall study results and limits: Compared with controls, patients had more of five or six TRBV segments, including TRBV5-6, TRBV5-1 and TRBV20-1. Those samples that were prepared in the same batch co-clustered strongly by F measure. Controls showed significantly higher normalized Chao1 diversity than did multiple sclerosis patients.

V lost 5 bases to trimming and J lost 4 bases, with 14 bases between them. Germline V gene sequence: CDR1 SGHVS, CDR2 FNYEAQ. The CDR3 has 14 residues. The authors incorporated unique molecular identifiers into the TCR beta cDNA libraries. From roughly 1 to 10 million T cells, about 500,000 cDNA molecules were obtained. A single record per CDR3 protein comes from TCRdb applying MiXCR to the PCR reads. Of about 500,000 distinct CDR3 sequences detected, under 55% appear once; the ten largest clones hold 12%. A remark on this clonotype: Its antigen is still unknown.

This clonotype was sampled from a girl aged 5 to 17 with multiple sclerosis. The sequenced sample consisted of blood. This chain joins TRBV7-6 and TRBJ2-5; tentative D call: TRBD1 (6 bases). The CDR3 loop reads CASSPAGQRETQYF. In DNA, the CDR3 is TGTGCCAGCAGCCCCGCCGGACAGCGAGAGACCCAGTACTTC.